This T cell receptor beta chain appears in the sequencing data of a study of blood T cell repertoires in COVID-19. This CDR3 spans 14 amino acids. V was clipped by 7 bases and J by 2 bases, with 14 bases between them. From germline, CDR1 is SNHLY and CDR2 FYNNEI. Original data processing: Amplification with reference gene primers provided the estimates of nucleated cell counts. This table comes from immunoSEQ multiplex PCR, and its TCRdb copy is limited to in-frame clones, with some not included. V, J and clone size are taken as reported in that table, and D and trimming were inferred from the DNA itself. In the table there are 250,000 or so clones, 88% of which are singletons.

V gene TRBV2 combines with J gene TRBJ1-2; tentative D call: TRBD1 (6 bases). Sample: peripheral blood. The origin of this receptor is a woman aged 40 to 50 who had recovered from COVID-19. CDR3: CASTPDSPNYGYTF. The CDR3 region has the DNA TGTGCCAGCACTCCGGACAGCCCCAACTATGGCTACACCTTC.